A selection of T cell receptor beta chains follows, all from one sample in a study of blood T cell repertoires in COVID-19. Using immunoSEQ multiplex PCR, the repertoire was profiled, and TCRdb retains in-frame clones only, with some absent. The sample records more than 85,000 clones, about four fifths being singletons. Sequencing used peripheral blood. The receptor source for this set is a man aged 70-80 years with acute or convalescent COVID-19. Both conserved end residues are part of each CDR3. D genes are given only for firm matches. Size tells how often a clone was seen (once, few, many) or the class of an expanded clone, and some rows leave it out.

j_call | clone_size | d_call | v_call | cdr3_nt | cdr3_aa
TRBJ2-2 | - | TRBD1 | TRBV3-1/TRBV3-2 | TGTGCCAGCAGCCCCGGCGGGACAGGGTACACCGGGGAGCTGTTTTTT | CASSPGGTGYTGELFF
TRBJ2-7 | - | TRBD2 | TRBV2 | TGTGCCAGCAGTCTCACTAGCGGGACATACGAGCAGTACTTC | CASSLTSGTYEQYF
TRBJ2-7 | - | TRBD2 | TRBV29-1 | TGCAGCGTTGAAGGGTTGGGGGGGGACTACGAGCAGTACTTC | CSVEGLGGDYEQYF
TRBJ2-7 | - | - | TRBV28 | TGTGCCAGCACTTCCCCACACTACGAGCAGTACTTC | CASTSPHYEQYF
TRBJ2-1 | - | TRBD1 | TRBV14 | TGTGCCAGCAGCCGGGACAGGGTAGACAATGAGCAGTTCTTC | CASSRDRVDNEQFF
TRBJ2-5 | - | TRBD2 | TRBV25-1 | TGTGCCAGCAGTGGCGGACTAGCGGGAGTCCCCATTGAGACCCAGTACTTC | CASSGGLAGVPIETQYF
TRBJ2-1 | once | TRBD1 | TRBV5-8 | TGTGCCAGCAGCTTGTATAGGGCAGGGGGTAATGAGCAGTTCTTC | CASSLYRAGGNEQFF
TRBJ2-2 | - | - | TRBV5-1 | TGCGCCAGCAGCGAGTTTACGAACACCGGGGAGCTGTTTTTT | CASSEFTNTGELFF
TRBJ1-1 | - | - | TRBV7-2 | TGTGCCAGCAGCCCGAGGACAGTCTCCATGAACACTGAAGCTTTCTTT | CASSPRTVSMNTEAFF
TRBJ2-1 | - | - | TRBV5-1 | TGCGCCAGCAGCCCGGACAGCAACAATGAGCAGTTCTTC | CASSPDSNNEQFF
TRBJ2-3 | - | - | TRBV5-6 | TGTGCCAGCAGCTTGGGGACTACCGGCGCGGATACGCAGTATTTT | CASSLGTTGADTQYF
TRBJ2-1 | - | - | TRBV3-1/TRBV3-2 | TGTGCCAGCACCTCCCTCCGAGAGGAGCAGTTCTTC | CASTSLREEQFF
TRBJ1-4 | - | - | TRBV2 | TGTGCCAGCATACGGGACACAACTAATGAAAAACTGTTTTTT | CASIRDTTNEKLFF
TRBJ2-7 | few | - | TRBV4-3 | TGCGCCAGCAGCCGCGGACCGGGAGAGCAGTACTTC | CASSRGPGEQYF
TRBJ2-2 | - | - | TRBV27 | TGTGCCAGCAGTACATACGACACCGGGGAGCTGTTTTTT | CASSTYDTGELFF
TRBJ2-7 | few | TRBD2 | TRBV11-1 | TGTGCCCCCGGGGGCCGGGAGGGCCGTATTGCCGAGCAGTACTTC | CAPGGREGRIAEQYF
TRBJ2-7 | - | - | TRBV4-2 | TGTGCCAGCAGCCAACAGACGACAGGAGCTTACGAGCAGTACTTC | CASSQQTTGAYEQYF
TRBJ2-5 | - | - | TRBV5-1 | TGCGCCAGCAGCCCAAGGTCTAGCGGACAGGGAGAGACCCAGTACTTC | CASSPRSSGQGETQYF